Below, one T cell receptor (beta chain) is given with its context. The antigen remains undetermined. Amplification yielded TCR beta CDR3 regions, with RNA transcripts as the source. In the first-round RT-PCR of the TCR CDR3, the HTBI primer set was used. TCRdb used MiXCR to reprocess the multiplex PCR reads, holding one entry per CDR3 protein. This sample has around 580,000 distinct CDR3 sequences; 16% occur once, and the top ten carry 15% to 20%. The CDR3 is 14 residues long. Trimming pared 3 bases from V and 0 bases from J, leaving 9 bases between. The data derive from a study of T cells in Graves' hyperthyroidism and ophthalmopathy. Study-wide results and limits: Most thyroid clonotypes with frequency above 0.001 were detected in blood.

Patients showing uncontrolled infection, other autoimmune disease, pregnancy or lactation were ineligible. Diagnosis rested on symptoms, serum thyroxine and TRAb, thyroid ultrasound, and orbital computed tomography. The chain links TRBV12-3 or TRBV12-4 to TRBJ2-7; no clear D. Sequenced material: blood. This receptor was identified in a young woman with Graves' hyperthyroidism. In DNA, the CDR3 is TGTGCCAGCAGTTTCACCGCGAGCTCCTACGAGCAGTACTTC. The encoded protein is CASSFTASSYEQYF.